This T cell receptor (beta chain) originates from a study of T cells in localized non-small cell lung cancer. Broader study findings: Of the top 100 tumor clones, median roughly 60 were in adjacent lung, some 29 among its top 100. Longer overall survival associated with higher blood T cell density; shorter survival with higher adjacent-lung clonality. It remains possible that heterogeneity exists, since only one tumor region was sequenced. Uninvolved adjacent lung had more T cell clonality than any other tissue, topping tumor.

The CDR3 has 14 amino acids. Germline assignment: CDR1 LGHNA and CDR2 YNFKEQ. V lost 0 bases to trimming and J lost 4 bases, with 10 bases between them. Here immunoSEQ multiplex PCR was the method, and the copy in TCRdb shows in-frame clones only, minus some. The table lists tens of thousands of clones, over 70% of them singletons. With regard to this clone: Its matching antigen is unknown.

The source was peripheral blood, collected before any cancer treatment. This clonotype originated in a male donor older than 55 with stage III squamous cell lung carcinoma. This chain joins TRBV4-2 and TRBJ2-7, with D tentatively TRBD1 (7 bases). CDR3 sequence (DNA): TGTGCCAGCAGCCAAGATCAGGGGGGTTACGAGCAGTACTTC. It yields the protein CASSQDQGGYEQYF.